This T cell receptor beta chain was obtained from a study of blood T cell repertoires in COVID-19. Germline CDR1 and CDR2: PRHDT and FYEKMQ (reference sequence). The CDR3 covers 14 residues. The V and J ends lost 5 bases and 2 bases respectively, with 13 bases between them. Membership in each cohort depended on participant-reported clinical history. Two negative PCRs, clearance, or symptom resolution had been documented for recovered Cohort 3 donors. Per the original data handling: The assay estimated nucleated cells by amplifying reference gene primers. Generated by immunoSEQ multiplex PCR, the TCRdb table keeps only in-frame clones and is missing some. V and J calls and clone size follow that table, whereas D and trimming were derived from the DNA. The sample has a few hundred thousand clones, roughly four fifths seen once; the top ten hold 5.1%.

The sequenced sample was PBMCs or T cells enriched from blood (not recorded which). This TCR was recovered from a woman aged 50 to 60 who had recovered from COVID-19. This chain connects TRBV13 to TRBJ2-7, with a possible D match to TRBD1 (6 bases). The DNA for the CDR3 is TGTGCCAGCAGCCCACCGACAGGACCCTACGAGCAGTACTTC. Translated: CASSPPTGPYEQYF.